The present TCR beta chain was sequenced within a study of CD8 T cells in ankylosing spondylitis. The study's findings and limits: A motif of roughly 8 highly homologous TCR beta variants was seen as apparently characteristic of ankylosing spondylitis blood.

CDR1 and CDR2 from the germline V gene are SQVTM and ANQGSEA. J was trimmed by 6 bases and V by 0 bases; bases with no gene match: 14. The CDR3 contains 17 residues. As the method for making TCR beta libraries, quantitative 5'-RACE with molecular barcodes was used. Using its own MiXCR run on the 5' RACE reads, TCRdb lists one record per CDR3 protein. The table shows some 130,000 distinct CDR3 sequences, with 6% to 8% occurring only once. The sample holds many counts of this clonotype. Its antigen is not identified. This sequence was found in a female donor with ankylosing spondylitis or in good health (not recorded which). The source material was blood, either unsorted or a sorted T cell fraction (not recorded which). The V gene is TRBV29-1, the J gene TRBJ1-2, with TRBD1 identical over 9 bases. The CDR3 coding sequence is TGCAGCGTTGAAGATCAGGTGGGCGGGACAGGGATGGATGGCTACACCTTC. Residues: CSVEDQVGGTGMDGYTF.